The 23 T cell receptor beta chains below all came from one sample that was sequenced in a study of neurological immune-mediated disorders. MiXCR was run by TCRdb on the 5' RACE reads, yielding one entry per CDR3 protein. The sample has around 65,000 distinct CDR3 sequences; more than 4.5% are singletons. The sample consisted of PBMCs. The receptors derive from a human donor with multiple sclerosis. The donor label of this sample is uncertain.

This clonotype was counted many times. The rearrangement links TRBV7-2 to TRBJ2-5; the D gene is possibly TRBD2 (6 bases). Germline CDR1 reads SGHTA; CDR2 reads FQGNSA. Trimming stripped 2 bases from V and 2 bases from J, with 12 bases between. CDR3 size: 15 residues. CDR3 bases: TGTGCCAGCAGCTTAACCGGCGGGGAGCAAGAGACCCAGTACTTC. It encodes CASSLTGGEQETQYF.

Ten or more counts support this clonotype. The chain carries TRBV5-1 and TRBJ2-7; tentatively, D is TRBD1 (6 bases). Trimming stripped 4 bases from V and 3 bases from J, with 17 bases between. In germline, CDR1 is SGHRS, CDR2 YFSETQ. The CDR3 contains 15 residues. CDR3 bases: TGCGCCAGCAGCCCCCCTCCCGGACAGAACTACGAGCAGTACTTC. It yields the protein CASSPPPGQNYEQYF.

This clonotype has a count of ten or more. This chain uses TRBV5-6 with TRBJ1-1; D is possibly TRBD1 (5 bases). This CDR3 contains 13 residues. The germline gives CDR1 SGHDT, CDR2 YYEEEE. Trimming took off 2 bases at V and 5 bases at J, with 10 bases between the two ends. In DNA, the CDR3 is TGTGCCAGCAGCTTTACAGGAGGGACTGAAGCTTTCTTT. Amino acids: CASSFTGGTEAFF.

This clonotype was counted ten times or more. This sequence joins TRBV20-1 and TRBJ2-1, with 13 bases lining up with TRBD2. Germline V CDR1 and CDR2: DFQATT, SNEGSKA (reference sequence). Trimming at V came to 0 bases and at J to 5 bases, leaving 4 bases not matched to a gene. The CDR3 loop spans 16 amino acids. CDR3 DNA sequence: TGCAGTGCTAGAGATGTCACTAGCGGGGGGGACAATGAGCAGTTCTTC. This gives the protein CSARDVTSGGDNEQFF.

This clonotype was detected ten times or more. V usage is TRBV29-1 and J usage is TRBJ1-1; TRBD1 matches at 10 bases. Germline V gene data show CDR1 as SQVTM and CDR2 as ANQGSEA. V was pared by 7 bases and J by 5 bases, with 4 bases of the junction left unmatched. This CDR3 comprises 12 residues. The CDR3, as DNA: TGCAGCGCGGACAGGGGGGGAACTGAAGCTTTCTTT. As protein: CSADRGGTEAFF.

This clonotype was seen at least ten times. The CDR3 is CASSRLAGTGELFF. Written as DNA, the CDR3 is TGTGCCAGCAGCAGACTTGCGGGAACCGGGGAGCTGTTTTTT. V usage is TRBV7-2 and J usage is TRBJ2-2; tentative D call: TRBD2 (6 bases). V was pared by 5 bases and J by 5 bases, with 12 bases between. The CDR3 is 14 residues long. Germline CDR1 reads SGHTA; CDR2 reads FQGNSA.

This clonotype was found many times. This CDR3 reads CASSPGPINQPQHF. The CDR3 region has the DNA TGTGCCAGCAGCCCGGGACCGATTAATCAGCCCCAGCATTTT. This chain uses TRBV5-6 with TRBJ1-5; possible D gene TRBD1, 5 bases. This CDR3 has 14 amino acids. The germline gives CDR1 SGHDT, CDR2 YYEEEE. The V end was cut by 4 bases, the J end by 4 bases, with 12 bases between.

This clonotype was seen at least ten times. V usage is TRBV10-3 and J usage is TRBJ1-2, with unresolved D. The CDR3 runs 12 residues. The germline V gene encodes CDR1 ENHRY and CDR2 SYGVKD. Trimming left V 0 bases short and J 7 bases short, with 6 bases between. CDR3 protein: CAISESIRGYTF. The CDR3 nucleotides read TGTGCCATCAGTGAGTCGATCCGTGGCTACACCTTC.

This clonotype was counted ten times or more. The chain uses TRBV2 and TRBJ2-3, with TRBD1 as a possible D gene (5 bases). V shed 7 bases and J shed 0 bases, with 11 bases lying between them. Germline loops: CDR1 SNHLY, CDR2 FYNNEI. CDR3 size: 14 residues. CDR3 coding DNA: TGTGCCAGCATGGGGCGGCTTAGCACAGATACGCAGTATTTT. Encoded protein: CASMGRLSTDTQYF.

This clonotype appeared many times. The genes are TRBV18 and TRBJ2-1; D not certain. Germline V gene sequence: CDR1 KGHSH, CDR2 LQKENI. V lost 5 bases to trimming and J lost 5 bases, with 16 bases between them. This CDR3 region has 15 residues. The CDR3 protein is CASSLPGSRNNEQFF. CDR3 nucleotide sequence: TGTGCCAGCTCATTACCGGGTTCGCGAAACAATGAGCAGTTCTTC.

This clonotype was seen at least ten times. The gene calls are TRBV20-1 and TRBJ1-4, with a possible D match to TRBD1 (5 bases). CDR3 length: 17 amino acids. With 0 bases removed from V and 0 bases from J, the gap between germline ends came to 14 bases. Looked up from germline, CDR1 is DFQATT and CDR2 is SNEGSKA (reference sequence). In nucleotides, the CDR3 is TGCAGTGCTAGAGATCTCCGTACAGGTGCAACTAATGAAAAACTGTTTTTT. Translated, it gives CSARDLRTGATNEKLFF.

The sample holds many counts of this clonotype. The J gene is TRBJ2-7, the V gene TRBV5-4; D not resolved. Germline CDR1 reads SGHNT; CDR2 reads YYREEE (reference sequence). The CDR3 spans 12 residues. V lost 5 bases to trimming and J lost 0 bases, with 6 bases between them. The CDR3 DNA follows: TGTGCCAGCAGTTCCAGCTCCTACGAGCAGTACTTC. It encodes CASSSSSYEQYF. Drawing the rest from reference TRBV5-4 and TRBJ2-7, the complete variable domain is ETGVTQSPTHLIKTRGQQVTLRCSSQSGHNTVSWYQQALGQGPQFIFQYYREEENGRGNFPPRFSGLQFPNYSSELNVNALELDDSALYLCASSSSSYEQYFGPGTRLTVT.

This clonotype was found many times. CDR3 sequence: CASSQRSSRVGYEQYF. The CDR3 nucleotides are TGTGCCAGCAGCCAACGGAGCAGTAGGGTTGGCTACGAGCAGTACTTC. This chain links TRBV3-1 with TRBJ2-7; D ambiguous. Germline V gives CDR1 LGHDT, CDR2 YNNKEL (reference sequence). This CDR3 spans 16 amino acids. With 2 bases removed from V and 3 bases from J, the gap between germline ends came to 17 bases.

This clonotype was picked up many times. The gene calls are TRBV27 and TRBJ1-5; no reliable D call. The CDR3 spans 10 residues. The germline V and J ends were trimmed by 10 bases and 8 bases, with 9 bases remaining between them. Germline V gene lookup returns CDR1 MNHEY and CDR2 SMNVEV (reference sequence). The CDR3 bases are TGTGCCACGATCGCAGAGCCCCAGCATTTT. Protein: CATIAEPQHF.

This clonotype was detected ten times or more. V and J are TRBV4-1 and TRBJ1-1; D gene ambiguous. With 2 bases removed from V and 3 bases from J, the gap between germline ends came to 10 bases. The CDR3 runs to 14 residues. Per germline, CDR1 MGHRA and CDR2 YSYEKL. The CDR3: CASSQTGFDTEAFF. In nucleotides, the CDR3 is TGCGCCAGCAGCCAAACGGGGTTCGACACTGAAGCTTTCTTT.

In this sample, this clonotype turned up many times. The V call is TRBV20-1, the J call TRBJ1-1; D gene uncertain. CDR1 is DFQATT and CDR2 is SNEGSKA in the germline V gene (reference sequence). Between the trimmed V and J ends, which lost 5 bases and 1 base, there was a span of 14 bases. There are 14 residues in the CDR3. CDR3 region: CSAEILDENTEAFF. CDR3 nucleotides: TGCAGTGCTGAAATCCTCGACGAGAACACTGAAGCTTTCTTT.

This clonotype was observed many times. V gene TRBV6-5 combines with J gene TRBJ1-1; 7 positions agree with TRBD1. The CDR3 is 14 residues long. Germline lookup yields CDR1 MNHEY and CDR2 SVGAGI. V was clipped by 2 bases and J by 1 base; unmatched bases: 1. For the CDR3, the DNA is TGTGCCAGCAGTTACGACAGGGCGAACACTGAAGCTTTCTTT. Its translation is CASSYDRANTEAFF.

This clonotype occurred many times. The chain recombines TRBV5-1 with TRBJ1-2, with D unresolved. Trimming shortened V by 1 base and J by 0 bases, and 13 bases separated the two germline ends. This CDR3 contains 16 residues. Germline values: CDR1 SGHRS, CDR2 YFSETQ. The CDR3 DNA sequence: TGCGCCAGCAGCTTGAGGCTAGGGCTAGCTAACTATGGCTACACCTTC. It is translated as CASSLRLGLANYGYTF.

This clonotype came up many times. This chain joins TRBV20-1 and TRBJ2-7, with 8 bases identical to TRBD1. Germline V gene lookup returns CDR1 DFQATT and CDR2 SNEGSKA (reference sequence). The length of the CDR3 is 15 residues. Trimming cost V 3 bases and J 0 bases; bases outside gene matches: 7. CDR3 in DNA: TGCAGTGCTAGGACCCAGGGGGCCCCCTCCTACGAGCAGTACTTC. Translated: CSARTQGAPSYEQYF.

This clonotype came up many times. This chain connects TRBV5-1 to TRBJ1-1, with D possibly TRBD1 on 6 matching bases. In germline, CDR1 is SGHRS, CDR2 YFSETQ. Trimming took 4 bases from V and 0 from J, leaving 10 bases between them. The CDR3 has 14 residues. The CDR3: CASSGDRLNTEAFF. The CDR3 DNA follows: TGCGCCAGCAGCGGCGACAGGCTGAACACTGAAGCTTTCTTT.

This clonotype was seen repeatedly, ten times or more. This rearrangement joins TRBV20-1 to TRBJ2-5, with D perhaps given as TRBD1 or TRBD2 (5 bases each). The germline CDR1 and CDR2 sequences are DFQATT and SNEGSKA (reference sequence). The germline V and J ends were trimmed by 3 bases and 0 bases, with 5 bases remaining between them. This CDR3 is built from 12 residues. CDR3 bases: TGCAGTGCTAGGGGGGACCAAGAGACCCAGTACTTC. Its protein is CSARGDQETQYF.

This clonotype was seen at least ten times. The chain combines TRBV4-1 with TRBJ1-1; 8 bases fit TRBD1. Germline CDR1 is MGHRA and CDR2 is YSYEKL. CDR3 length equals 15 residues. V was pared by 4 bases and J by 1 base, with 5 bases of the junction left unmatched. The CDR3 DNA is TGCGCCAGCAGCCCTGCGGACAGGGAGAACACTGAAGCTTTCTTT. Encoded protein: CASSPADRENTEAFF.

This clonotype was detected ten times or more. V gene TRBV5-1 combines with J gene TRBJ1-1; perhaps TRBD1 as D (5 bases). Trimming pared 0 bases from V and 5 bases from J, leaving 11 bases between. Germline-derived CDR1 and CDR2 are SGHRS and YFSETQ. This CDR3 has 14 amino acids. CDR3 amino acids: CASSLGQGWTEAFF. CDR3 in DNA: TGCGCCAGCAGCTTGGGGCAGGGTTGGACTGAAGCTTTCTTT.